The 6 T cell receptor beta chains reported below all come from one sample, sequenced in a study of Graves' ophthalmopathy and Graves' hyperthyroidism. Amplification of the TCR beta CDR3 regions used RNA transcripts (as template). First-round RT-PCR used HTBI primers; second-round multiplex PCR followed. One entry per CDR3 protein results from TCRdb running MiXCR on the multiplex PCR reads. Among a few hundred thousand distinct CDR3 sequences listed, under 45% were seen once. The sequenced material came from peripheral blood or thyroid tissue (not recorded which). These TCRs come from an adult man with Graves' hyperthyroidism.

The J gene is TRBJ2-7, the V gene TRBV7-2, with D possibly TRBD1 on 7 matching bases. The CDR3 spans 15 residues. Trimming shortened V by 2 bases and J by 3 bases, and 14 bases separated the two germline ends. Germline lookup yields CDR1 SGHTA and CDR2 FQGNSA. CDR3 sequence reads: CASSLLGRGDYEQYF. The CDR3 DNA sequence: TGTGCCAGCAGCTTATTGGGCAGGGGGGACTACGAGCAGTACTTC.

This CDR3 is CASTLPLEGPMNTEAFF. In DNA, the CDR3 is TGTGCCAGCACTTTACCCCTCGAGGGGCCCATGAACACTGAAGCTTTCTTT. V gene TRBV12-5 combines with J gene TRBJ1-1; weak D call: TRBD1 (5 bases). This CDR3 has 17 amino acids. The germline V gene has CDR1 LGHNT and CDR2 FRNRAP.

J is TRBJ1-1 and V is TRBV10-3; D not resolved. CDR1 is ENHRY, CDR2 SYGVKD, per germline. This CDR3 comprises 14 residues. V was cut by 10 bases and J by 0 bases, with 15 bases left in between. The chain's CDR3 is CASSAQTLNTEAFF. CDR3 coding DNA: TGTGCCAGTTCCGCTCAGACGCTGAACACTGAAGCTTTCTTT.

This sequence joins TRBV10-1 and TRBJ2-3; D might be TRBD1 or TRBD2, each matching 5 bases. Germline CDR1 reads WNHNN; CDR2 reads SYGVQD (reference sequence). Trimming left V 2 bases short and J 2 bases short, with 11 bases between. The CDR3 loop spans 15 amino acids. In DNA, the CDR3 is TGCGCCAGCAGTGAGGGAGAGGGGAACACAGATACGCAGTATTTT. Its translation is CASSEGEGNTDTQYF.

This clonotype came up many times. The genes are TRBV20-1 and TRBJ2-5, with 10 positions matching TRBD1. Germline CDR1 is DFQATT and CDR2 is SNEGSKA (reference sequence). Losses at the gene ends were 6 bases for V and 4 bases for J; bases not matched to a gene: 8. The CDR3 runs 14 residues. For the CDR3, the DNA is TGCAGTGCAAAAGGACAGGGGGATGGAGAGACCCAGTACTTC. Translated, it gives CSAKGQGDGETQYF.

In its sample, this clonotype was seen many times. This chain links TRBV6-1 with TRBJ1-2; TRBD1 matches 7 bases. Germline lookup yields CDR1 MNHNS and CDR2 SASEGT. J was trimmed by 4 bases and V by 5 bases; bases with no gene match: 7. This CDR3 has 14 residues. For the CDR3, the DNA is TGTGCCAGCAGTCCGGGACAGCTATCCTATGGCTACACCTTC. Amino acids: CASSPGQLSYGYTF.